This T cell receptor beta chain was sequenced for a study of blood T cell repertoires in COVID-19. Overall study: Acute and convalescent COVID-19 samples came from the United States, Italy and Spain. T cells, B-cell-depleted T cells, or PBMCs supplied cDNA or gDNA.

Original processing notes: Cell counts per sample came from amplifying reference gene primers. The repertoire was sequenced with immunoSEQ multiplex PCR; TCRdb's copy has only in-frame clones and lacks some. V and J calls and clone size follow that table, whereas D and trimming were derived from the DNA. The sample shows some 220,000 clones, 80% to 85% of them seen only once. The CDR3 extends over 15 amino acids. CDR1 SGHRS and CDR2 YFSETQ come from the germline V gene. The V and J ends lost 0 bases and 6 bases, in that order; junction bases with no gene match: 5. This receptor was taken from a woman aged 60 to 75 who had recovered from COVID-19. V and J are TRBV5-1 and TRBJ1-4; TRBD1 agrees at 7 bases. Material for sequencing was peripheral blood. The CDR3 sequence: CASSLEGGFDEKLFF. Here the CDR3 DNA reads TGCGCCAGCAGCTTGGAAGGGGGCTTTGATGAAAAACTGTTTTTT.